This TCR beta chain was sequenced for a study of CD8 T cells in Susac syndrome. Random hexamers primed reverse transcription of about 0.45 to 1 ug RNA. TCRdb recomputed calls from the immunoSEQ multiplex PCR reads with MiXCR, one row per CDR3 protein. The sample lists about 66,000 distinct CDR3 sequences, around 95% occurring once. Source material: CD8+ T cells from PBMCs. The receptor's source is a human donor with multiple sclerosis.

CDR3 loop: CASSFSYNQPQHF. In DNA, the CDR3 is TGTGCCAGCAGTTTCAGTTACAATCAGCCCCAGCATTTT. The chain joins TRBV27 to TRBJ1-5; D not certain. The CDR3 contains 13 residues. Per the germline V gene, CDR1 is MNHEY and CDR2 is SMNVEV (reference sequence). V lost 3 bases to trimming and J lost 3 bases, with 6 bases between them.